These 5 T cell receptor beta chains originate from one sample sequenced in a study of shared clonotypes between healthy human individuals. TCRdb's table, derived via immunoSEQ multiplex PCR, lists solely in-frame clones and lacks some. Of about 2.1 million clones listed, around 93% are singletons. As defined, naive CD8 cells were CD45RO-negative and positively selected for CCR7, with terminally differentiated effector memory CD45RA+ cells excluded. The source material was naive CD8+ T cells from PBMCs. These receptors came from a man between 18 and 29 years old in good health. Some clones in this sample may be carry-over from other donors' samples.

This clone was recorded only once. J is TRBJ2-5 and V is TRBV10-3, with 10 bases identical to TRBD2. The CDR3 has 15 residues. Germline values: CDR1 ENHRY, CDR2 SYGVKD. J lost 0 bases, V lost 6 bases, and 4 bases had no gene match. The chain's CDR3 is CAISRTSGNQETQYF. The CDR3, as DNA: TGTGCCATCAGCAGGACTAGCGGCAACCAAGAGACCCAGTACTTC.

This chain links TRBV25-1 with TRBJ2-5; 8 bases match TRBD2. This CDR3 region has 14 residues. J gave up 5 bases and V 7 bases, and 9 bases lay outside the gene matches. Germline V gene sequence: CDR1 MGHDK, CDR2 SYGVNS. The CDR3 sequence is CASKSSGRDETQYF. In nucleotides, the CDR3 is TGTGCCAGCAAGTCCAGCGGGAGAGATGAGACCCAGTACTTC.

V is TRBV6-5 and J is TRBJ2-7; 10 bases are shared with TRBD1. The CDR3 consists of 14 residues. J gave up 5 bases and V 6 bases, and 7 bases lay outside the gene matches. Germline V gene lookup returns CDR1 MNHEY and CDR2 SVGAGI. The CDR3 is CASSPGTGVHEQYF. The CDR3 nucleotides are TGTGCCAGCAGCCCCGGGACAGGGGTCCACGAGCAGTACTTC.

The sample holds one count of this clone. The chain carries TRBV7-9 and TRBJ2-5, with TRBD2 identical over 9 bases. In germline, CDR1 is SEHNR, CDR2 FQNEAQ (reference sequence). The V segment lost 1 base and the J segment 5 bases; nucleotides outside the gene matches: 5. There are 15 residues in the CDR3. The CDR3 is CASSLVAGVLETQYF. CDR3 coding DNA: TGTGCCAGCAGCTTAGTAGCGGGAGTATTGGAGACCCAGTACTTC.

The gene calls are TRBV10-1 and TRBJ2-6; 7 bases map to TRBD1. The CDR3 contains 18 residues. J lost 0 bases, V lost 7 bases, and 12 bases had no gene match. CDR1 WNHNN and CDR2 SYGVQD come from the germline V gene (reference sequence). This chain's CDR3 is CASTDRTADDSGANVLTF. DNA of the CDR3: TGCGCCAGCACGGACAGGACGGCGGACGACTCTGGGGCCAACGTCCTGACTTTC.